This TCR beta chain originates from a study of identical twins. TCRdb re-called the 5' RACE reads through MiXCR, storing one row per CDR3 protein. The sample records roughly 1,500,000 distinct CDR3 sequences, 32% being singletons. The CDR3 consists of 13 residues. Germline V gives CDR1 SGHRS, CDR2 YFSETQ. The chain uses TRBV5-1 and TRBJ2-7, with D unclear. The last part of the DNA fits TRBJ2-5 better; the J call may be wrong. This TCR was recovered from a newborn girl in good health. The sample comprised cord blood. This CDR3 reads CASSSPSKETQYF. CDR3 nucleotides: TGCGCCAGCAGCTCTCCCTCCAAGGAGACCCAGTACTTC.